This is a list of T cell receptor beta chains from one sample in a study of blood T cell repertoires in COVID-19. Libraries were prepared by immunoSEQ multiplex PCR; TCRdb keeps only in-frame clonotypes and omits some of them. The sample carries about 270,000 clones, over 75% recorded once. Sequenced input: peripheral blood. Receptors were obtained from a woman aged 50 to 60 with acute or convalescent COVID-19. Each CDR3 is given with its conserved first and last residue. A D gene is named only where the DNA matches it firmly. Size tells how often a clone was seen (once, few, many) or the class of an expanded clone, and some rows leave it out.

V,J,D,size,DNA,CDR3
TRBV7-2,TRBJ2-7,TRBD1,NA,TGTGCCAGCAGCCCCTCGACAGGGGGGTATTCCAACGAGCAGTACTTC,CASSPSTGGYSNEQYF
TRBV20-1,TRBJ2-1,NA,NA,TGCAGTGCTCGTGGGACACTAAGGGGATACAATGAGCAGTTCTTC,CSARGTLRGYNEQFF
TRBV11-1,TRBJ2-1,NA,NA,TGTGCCAGCAGCCCTCGTTGGGGGCGTGTTAATGAGCAGTTCTTC,CASSPRWGRVNEQFF
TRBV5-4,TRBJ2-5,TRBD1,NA,TGTGCCAGCGGGAGGACAGGGGATGAGACCCAGTACTTC,CASGRTGDETQYF
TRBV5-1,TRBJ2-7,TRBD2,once,TGCGCCAGCAGCATGGGGAGGGGCCAAAGCTCCTACGAGCAGTACTTC,CASSMGRGQSSYEQYF
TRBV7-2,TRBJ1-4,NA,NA,TGTGCCAGCAGTTCAAAGGGGGGGTCGGGGCAACTGTTTTTT,CASSSKGGSGQLFF
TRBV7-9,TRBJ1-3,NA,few,TGTGCCAGCAGCCCCCCTGGAGGGTTTGAAAACACCATATATTTT,CASSPPGGFENTIYF
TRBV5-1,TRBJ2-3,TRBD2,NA,TGCGCCACCAGACGGGGGACTAGCGGGAGGGTGACAGATACGCAGTATTTT,CATRRGTSGRVTDTQYF
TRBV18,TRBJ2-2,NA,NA,TGTGCCAGCTCGCCCAGGGAGGCCGGGGAGCTGTTTTTT,CASSPREAGELFF
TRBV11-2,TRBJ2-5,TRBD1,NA,TGTGCCAGCAGCTTAATATCCGGACAGGGGATTTCAGAGACCCAGTACTTC,CASSLISGQGISETQYF
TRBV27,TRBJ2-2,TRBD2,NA,TGTGCCAGCAGTCAGGGACTAGCGGGCCACGGGGAGCTGTTTTTT,CASSQGLAGHGELFF
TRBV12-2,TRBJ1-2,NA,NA,TGTGCAAGTCGTCCCCACGGGGGGGCGCTGGGCTACACCTTC,CASRPHGGALGYTF
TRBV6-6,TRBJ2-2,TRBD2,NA,TGTGCCAGCAGTTACTCCCCGACTAGCGCCACCGGGGAGCTGTTTTTT,CASSYSPTSATGELFF
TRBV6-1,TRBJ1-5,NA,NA,TGTGCCAGCAGTGAAGGGACAGCAGGAAGCAATCAGCCCCAGCATTTT,CASSEGTAGSNQPQHF
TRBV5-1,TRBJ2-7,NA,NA,TGCGCCAGCAGCCGCGACGGACGGGGCGAGCAGTACTTC,CASSRDGRGEQYF
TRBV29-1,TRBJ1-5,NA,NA,TGCAGCGTTGGGACAGCTAATCAGCCCCAGCATTTT,CSVGTANQPQHF
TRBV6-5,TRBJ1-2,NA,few,TGTGCCAGCAGTTACGGGGGCTTTGGCTACACCTTC,CASSYGGFGYTF
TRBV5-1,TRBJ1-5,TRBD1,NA,TGCGCCAGCAGTTCCGGGACAGGGGGGTATCAGCCCCAGCATTTT,CASSSGTGGYQPQHF
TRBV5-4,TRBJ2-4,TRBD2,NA,TGTGCCAGCAGCCCAGCGGGAGCTGGAAACATTCAGTACTTC,CASSPAGAGNIQYF
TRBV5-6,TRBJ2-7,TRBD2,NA,TGTGCCAGCAGCTTGATAGGGAGCGGGAGACCCTACGAGCAGTACTTC,CASSLIGSGRPYEQYF
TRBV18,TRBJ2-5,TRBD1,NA,TGTGCCAGCTCAGGCGGGACAGGACGAGAGACCCAGTACTTC,CASSGGTGRETQYF
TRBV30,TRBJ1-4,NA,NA,TGTGCCTGGATCAAAGGCGGGACGGTAGTAAGATTT,CAWIKGGTVVRF
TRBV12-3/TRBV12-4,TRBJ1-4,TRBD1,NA,TGTGCCAGCAACCGGGACAGGGGGGAAAAACTGTTTTTT,CASNRDRGEKLFF
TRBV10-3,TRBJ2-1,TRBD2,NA,TGTGCCATCAGTGAGTCTGGACTAGCGGGAGGGCCCGGGAATGAGCAGTTCTTC,CAISESGLAGGPGNEQFF
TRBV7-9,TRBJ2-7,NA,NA,TGTGCCAGCAGCTCCCGGGACTCATACGAGCAGTACTTC,CASSSRDSYEQYF
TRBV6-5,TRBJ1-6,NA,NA,TGTGCTACACCCGGGGAAGATAATTCACCCCTCCACTTT,CATPGEDNSPLHF
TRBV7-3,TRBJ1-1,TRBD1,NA,TGTGCCAGCAGCCCAGGACAGGGCCCGGGCACTGAAGCTTTCTTT,CASSPGQGPGTEAFF
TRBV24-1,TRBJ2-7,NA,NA,TGTGCCAACCAACGCCAGCGAGGCTACGAGCAGTACTTC,CANQRQRGYEQYF
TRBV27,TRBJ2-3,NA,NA,TGTGCCAGCAGTCCATTGGCCCGCTCAGATACGCAGTATTTT,CASSPLARSDTQYF
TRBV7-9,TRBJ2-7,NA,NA,TGTGCCAGCAGCCTGCAGGGGACCTCCTACGAGCAGTACTTC,CASSLQGTSYEQYF
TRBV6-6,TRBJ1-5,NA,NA,TGTGCCAGCCTAGGAAGCAGCAATCAGCCCCAGCATTTT,CASLGSSNQPQHF
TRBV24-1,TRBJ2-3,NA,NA,TGTGCCACCAGTGACACGGACTCTAGCGACACAGATACGCAGTATTTT,CATSDTDSSDTDTQYF
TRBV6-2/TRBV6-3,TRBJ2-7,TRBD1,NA,TGTGCCAGCAGCCTTAATATCCGGGACAGGGGGCGTTACGAGCAGTACTTC,CASSLNIRDRGRYEQYF
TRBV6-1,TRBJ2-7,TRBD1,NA,TGTGCCAGCAGTAGCCGACAGGGGAGGCGCGAGCAGTACTTC,CASSSRQGRREQYF
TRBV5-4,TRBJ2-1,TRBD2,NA,TGTGCCAGCTCTTTTGAGCTAGCGGGAGATAATGAGCAGTTCTTC,CASSFELAGDNEQFF
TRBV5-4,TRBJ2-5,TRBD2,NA,TGTGCCAGCAGCTTGAGGGGACTAGTTAAAGAGACCCAGTACTTC,CASSLRGLVKETQYF
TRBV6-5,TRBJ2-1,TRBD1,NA,TGTGCCAGCACTCGTCTTACAGGGGCTTACAATGAGCAGTTCTTC,CASTRLTGAYNEQFF
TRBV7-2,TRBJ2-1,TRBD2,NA,TGTGCCAGCAGCTTAGCGGAAGCGGGAAGAATTAGCTCCTACAATGAGCAGTTCTTC,CASSLAEAGRISSYNEQFF
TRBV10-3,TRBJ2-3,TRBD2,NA,TGTGCCATCAGTGATAGTGGCGGGAGCGCCCCTCCAGATACGCAGTATTTT,CAISDSGGSAPPDTQYF
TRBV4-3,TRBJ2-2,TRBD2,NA,TGCGCCAGCAGCCAAGACCCGTACCTAGCGGAGAACACCGGGGAGCTGTTTTTT,CASSQDPYLAENTGELFF
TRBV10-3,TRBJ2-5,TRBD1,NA,TGTGCCATCAGTTGGGACAGAAGCCAAGAGACCCAGTACTTC,CAISWDRSQETQYF
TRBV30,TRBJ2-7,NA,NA,TGTGCCTGGAGTGTGGTTAGCGGAACCTACGAGCAGTACTTC,CAWSVVSGTYEQYF
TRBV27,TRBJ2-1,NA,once,TGTGCCAGCAGTCTCACCCTAAATGAGCAGTTCTTC,CASSLTLNEQFF
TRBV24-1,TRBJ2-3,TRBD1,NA,TGTGCCACCAGTCGGACAGGGGGCACAGATACGCAGTATTTT,CATSRTGGTDTQYF
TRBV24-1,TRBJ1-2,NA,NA,TGTGCCACCAGTGATACATACCCCGGGGGGCTTAACTATGGCTACACCTTC,CATSDTYPGGLNYGYTF
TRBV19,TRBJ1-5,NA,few,TGTGCCAGTCACGGTTATAGCAATCAGCCCCAGCATTTT,CASHGYSNQPQHF
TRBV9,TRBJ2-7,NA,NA,TGTGCCAGCAGCCTAACAGGAAACTTCCAATACGAGCAGTACTTC,CASSLTGNFQYEQYF
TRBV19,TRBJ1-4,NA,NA,TGTGCCAGTAGTCAAACAGGGAATGAAAAACTGTTTTTT,CASSQTGNEKLFF
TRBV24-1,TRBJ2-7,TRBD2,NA,TGTGCCACCAGTGACGGACTAGCGGGGGACTCCTACGAGCAGTACTTC,CATSDGLAGDSYEQYF
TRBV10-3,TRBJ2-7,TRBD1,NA,TGTGCCATCGGAGGCGGACAGGGCGACAACGAGCAGTACTTC,CAIGGGQGDNEQYF
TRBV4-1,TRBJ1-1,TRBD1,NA,TGCGCCAGCAGCCATCCTGACAGGGGGGCTTTCTTT,CASSHPDRGAFF
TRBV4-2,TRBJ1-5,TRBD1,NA,TGTGCCAGCAGCCGGGGACAGATCAATCAGCCCCAGCATTTT,CASSRGQINQPQHF
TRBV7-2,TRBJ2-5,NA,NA,TGTGCCAGCAGCCCCCCGGGACTTCCGAATCAAGAGACCCAGTACTTC,CASSPPGLPNQETQYF
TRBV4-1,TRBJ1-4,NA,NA,TGCGCCAGCAGCCCCTGGGGAGGAGAGAGCCAACTGTTTTTT,CASSPWGGESQLFF
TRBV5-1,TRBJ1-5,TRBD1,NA,TGCGCCAGCAGTCCAGGGACAGGGGCGAATCAGCCCCAGCATTTT,CASSPGTGANQPQHF
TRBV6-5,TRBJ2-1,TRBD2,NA,TGTGCCAGCTCCGGGACTAGCGCCTACAATGAGCAGTTCTTC,CASSGTSAYNEQFF
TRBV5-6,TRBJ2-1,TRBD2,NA,TGTGCCAGCAGTAGCGGGAGGCCGTACTCCTACAATGAGCAGTTCTTC,CASSSGRPYSYNEQFF